This passage covers 15 T cell receptor beta chains from one sample sequenced in a study of response to subunit inactivated influenza vaccine. MiXCR, applied by TCRdb to the RT-PCR reads, yields one record per CDR3 protein. In the table there are around 580,000 distinct CDR3 sequences, about 14% of which are singletons. Sequencing was performed on PBMCs from blood, taken roughly 12 days after vaccination. These receptors came from a man in his forties or fifties who received an inactivated influenza vaccine.

This clonotype was detected only a few times. The V call is TRBV29-1, the J call TRBJ2-5, with D perhaps matching TRBD1 (5 bases). Trimming took off 3 bases at V and 5 bases at J, with 16 bases between the two ends. The germline V gene has CDR1 SQVTM and CDR2 ANQGSEA. This CDR3 region has 14 residues. CDR3 sequence: CSVEHRLQGETQYF. The DNA for the CDR3 is TGCAGCGTTGAGCACAGGCTCCAGGGTGAGACCCAGTACTTC.

In this sample, this clonotype turned up a few times. J is TRBJ1-2 and V is TRBV20-1; a weak D match, TRBD1 (5 bases). Trimming pared 6 bases from V and 8 bases from J, leaving 19 bases between. The germline V gene has CDR1 DFQATT and CDR2 SNEGSKA (reference sequence). The CDR3 covers 13 residues. CDR3 sequence reads: CSAPDRDHAGYTF. Here the CDR3 DNA reads TGCAGTGCGCCGGACCGGGACCACGCGGGCTACACCTTC.

There are many counts of this clonotype. V gene TRBV30 combines with J gene TRBJ2-7; D is undetermined. Trimming removed 3 bases from V and 2 bases from J, with 5 bases in between. The CDR3 runs to 11 residues. Germline loops: CDR1 GTSNPN, CDR2 SVGIG (reference sequence). CDR3 sequence reads: CAWSAAYEQYF. CDR3 bases: TGTGCCTGGAGCGCTGCCTACGAGCAGTACTTC.

This clonotype occurred many times. The chain joins TRBV4-2 to TRBJ2-7, with D unresolved. Looked up from germline, CDR1 is LGHNA and CDR2 is YNFKEQ. The V end lost 4 bases, the J end lost 4 bases, and 11 bases lay between the germline ends. CDR3 length equals 13 residues. DNA for the CDR3: TGTGCCAGCAGCCCTGGAAGGATTTACGAGCAGTACTTC. It codes for CASSPGRIYEQYF.

This clonotype was detected a few times. The chain combines TRBV7-9 with TRBJ2-1; D tentatively reads TRBD1 or TRBD2 (5 bases each). The V end was cut by 5 bases, the J end by 6 bases, with 11 bases between. Germline V gives CDR1 SEHNR, CDR2 FQNEAQ (reference sequence). CDR3 length equals 13 residues. CDR3 sequence: CASSLGTANEQFF. CDR3 DNA: TGTGCCAGCAGCCTAGGGACCGCCAATGAGCAGTTCTTC.

The rearrangement joins TRBV7-2 to TRBJ2-2; 7 nucleotides agree with TRBD2. The CDR3 runs to 15 residues. Trimming cost V 2 bases and J 8 bases; bases outside gene matches: 8. Germline V lookup: CDR1 SGHTA, CDR2 FQGNSA. For the CDR3, the DNA is TGTGCCAGCAGCTTAAGCCCGGGGAGGGCTGGGGAGCTGTTTTTT. Protein sequence: CASSLSPGRAGELFF.

The chain has TRBV29-1 and TRBJ2-7; TRBD1 aligns across 10 bases. CDR3 length equals 14 residues. Trimming at V came to 1 base and at J to 4 bases, leaving 4 bases not matched to a gene. CDR1 SQVTM and CDR2 ANQGSEA come from the germline V gene. DNA of the CDR3: TGCAGCGTTGAAGCCGGGACAGGGGTATACGAGCAGTACTTC. The encoded protein is CSVEAGTGVYEQYF.

This clonotype has only a few counts. V gene TRBV28 combines with J gene TRBJ1-5, with a weak D call TRBD1 (5 bases). V lost 8 bases and J lost 3, with 23 bases in between. Per the germline V gene, CDR1 is MDHEN and CDR2 is SYDVKM. The CDR3 is made up of 17 amino acids. CDR3: CASRTRRRMGDNQPQHF. The CDR3 bases are TGTGCCAGCCGTACCCGGAGAAGAATGGGGGACAATCAGCCCCAGCATTTT.

This chain connects TRBV7-9 to TRBJ2-3; TRBD1 or TRBD2 may be the D gene (6 bases each). The CDR3 is 16 amino acids. Germline V gives CDR1 SEHNR, CDR2 FQNEAQ (reference sequence). The germline V and J ends were trimmed by 0 bases and 0 bases, with 10 bases remaining between them. CDR3: CASSLAIGGSTDTQYF. Here the CDR3 DNA reads TGTGCCAGCAGCTTAGCGATAGGGGGGAGCACAGATACGCAGTATTTT.

The rearrangement joins TRBV12-3 or TRBV12-4 to TRBJ2-5, with D unclear. The V end lost 8 bases, the J end lost 1 base, and 5 bases lay between the germline ends. There are 11 residues in the CDR3. The CDR3 bases are TGTGCCAGCCTAGTCCAAGAGACCCAGTACTTC. This gives the protein CASLVQETQYF.

The chain carries TRBV2 and TRBJ1-6, with TRBD1 matching 10 bases. V lost 6 bases, J lost 10 bases, and 6 bases stayed unmatched. The germline CDR1 and CDR2 sequences are SNHLY and FYNNEI. The CDR3 has 14 amino acids. The CDR3, as DNA: TGTGCCAGCAGAACCGGGACAGGGGTATCACCCCTCCACTTT. Protein: CASRTGTGVSPLHF.

This clonotype was counted a few times. Given a much more abundant clone one base away, this may be a read error. The chain joins TRBV6-5 to TRBJ2-3; D is uncertain. Looked up from germline, CDR1 is MNHEY and CDR2 is SVGAGI. V dropped 8 bases and J dropped 1 base, with 4 bases sitting between them. The CDR3 extends over 11 amino acids. The CDR3 sequence: CASGRTDTQYF. As DNA, the CDR3 is TGTGCCAGCGGTCGCACAGATACGCAGTATTTT.

This clonotype was seen only a few times. The rearrangement joins TRBV15 to TRBJ2-7; the D gene is possibly TRBD1 (5 bases). CDR1 and CDR2 from the germline V gene are LNHNV and YYDKDF (reference sequence). V was cut by 5 bases and J by 5 bases, with 10 bases left in between. CDR3 length: 12 amino acids. The CDR3, as DNA: TGTGCCACCAGCCAAACAGGAGACGAGCAGTACTTC. This gives the protein CATSQTGDEQYF.

The table lists this clonotype with a few counts. This chain connects TRBV6-2 or TRBV6-3 to TRBJ2-2; D is undetermined. Germline V CDR1 and CDR2: MNHEY, SVGEGT. V lost 0 bases, J lost 5 bases, and 13 bases lay in between. The CDR3 extends over 16 amino acids. The CDR3 reads CASSYSYGAITGELFF. The CDR3 region has the DNA TGTGCCAGCAGTTACTCTTACGGAGCTATTACCGGGGAGCTGTTTTTT.

This clonotype was recorded a few times. This rearrangement joins TRBV3-1 to TRBJ2-1; 12 positions agree with TRBD2. CDR1 is LGHDT and CDR2 is YNNKEL in the germline V gene (reference sequence). V trimming: 4 bases; J trimming: 15 bases; junction bases outside the gene matches: 7. This CDR3 region has 13 residues. The chain's CDR3 is CASSPPGLAGWFF. In DNA, the CDR3 is TGTGCCAGCAGCCCCCCTGGACTAGCGGGGTGGTTCTTC.